The 19 T cell receptor beta chains in this list originate from one sample, sequenced in a study of patients and donors after allogeneic stem cell transplantation. TCRdb processed the RT-PCR reads anew with MiXCR; each CDR3 protein has one entry. This table has some 160,000 distinct CDR3 sequences, approximately 24% appearing once. Sequenced material: blood, either unsorted or a sorted T cell fraction (not recorded which). The origin of the receptors is a human donor who was either an allogeneic HSCT recipient or a stem cell or donor lymphocyte infusion donor (not recorded which). It is not recorded whose cells these are; they may come from a transplant donor.

The chain links TRBV12-5 to TRBJ1-1; TRBD1 aligns across 7 bases. The CDR3 runs 13 residues. The germline gives CDR1 LGHNT, CDR2 FRNRAP. V was clipped by 3 bases and J by 8 bases; unmatched bases: 6. CDR3 coding DNA: TGTGCTAGTGGTTTCCCGGACAGGACCGAAGCTTTCTTT. Protein: CASGFPDRTEAFF.

This sequence joins TRBV18 and TRBJ2-3; no clear D. Trimming shortened V by 3 bases and J by 6 bases, and 4 bases separated the two germline ends. The CDR3 contains 11 residues. The germline V gene has CDR1 KGHSH and CDR2 LQKENI. CDR3 region: CASSPPDTQYF. In nucleotides, the CDR3 is TGTGCCAGCTCACCTCCGGATACGCAGTATTTT.

The chain links TRBV5-4 to TRBJ2-7; either TRBD1 or TRBD2 may supply D (5 bases each). The germline gives CDR1 SGHNT, CDR2 YYREEE (reference sequence). V gave up 4 bases and J gave up 2 bases, with 10 bases separating them. The CDR3 contains 13 residues. The CDR3 loop is CASSTGTTYEQYF. CDR3 DNA sequence: TGTGCCAGCAGCACCGGGACCACCTACGAGCAGTACTTC.

For the CDR3, the DNA is TGTGCCAGCAGCACCAGCGGGGCCGACACAGATACGCAGTATTTT. It codes for CASSTSGADTDTQYF. The V call is TRBV9, the J call TRBJ2-3; 7 nucleotides match TRBD2. With 4 bases clipped from V and 2 bases from J, the junction kept 7 bases outside the gene matches. The CDR3 extends over 15 amino acids. The germline CDR1 and CDR2 sequences are SGDLS and YYNGEE.

In its sample, this clonotype was seen a few times. V and J are TRBV19 and TRBJ2-1; maybe TRBD2 (5 bases). The CDR3 length is 15 residues. Germline V gene sequence: CDR1 LNHDA, CDR2 SQIVND (reference sequence). V shed 8 bases and J shed 5 bases, with 19 bases lying between them. This chain's CDR3 is CASCETGIVDNEQFF. The CDR3 region has the DNA TGTGCCAGTTGCGAGACGGGGATTGTAGACAATGAGCAGTTCTTC.

This clonotype was counted a few times. J is TRBJ1-1 and V is TRBV6-2 or TRBV6-3, with D unresolved. Germline CDR1 and CDR2: MNHEY and SVGEGT. This CDR3 is built from 14 residues. Trimming removed 5 bases from V and 3 bases from J, with 13 bases in between. The CDR3 spells CASSDDPADTEAFF. The CDR3 nucleotides are TGTGCCAGCAGTGACGACCCCGCGGACACTGAAGCTTTCTTT.

This clonotype was seen many times. The chain uses TRBV5-1 and TRBJ1-1; D call uncertain. The length of the CDR3 is 14 residues. Looked up from germline, CDR1 is SGHRS and CDR2 is YFSETQ. Between the trimmed V and J ends, which lost 2 bases and 1 base, there was a span of 9 bases. The CDR3 DNA follows: TGCGCCAGCAGCTTAGGTTTAGCGAACACTGAAGCTTTCTTT. This translates into CASSLGLANTEAFF.

This sequence joins TRBV20-1 and TRBJ2-7, with D uncertain. Germline CDR1 is DFQATT and CDR2 is SNEGSKA (reference sequence). This CDR3 has 8 residues. Trimming removed 5 bases at V and 6 bases at J, with 2 bases between. The CDR3 nucleotides are TGCAGTGCTTTCGAGCAGTACTTC. Its protein product is CSAFEQYF.

The chain employs TRBV2 and TRBJ2-3; 7 nucleotides match TRBD2. V lost 7 bases, J lost 3 bases, and 4 bases stayed unmatched. Germline V gene data show CDR1 as SNHLY and CDR2 as FYNNEI. The CDR3 is made up of 13 amino acids. The CDR3 protein is CASKTSLTDTQYF. The CDR3 nucleotides are TGTGCCAGCAAGACTAGCTTGACAGATACGCAGTATTTT.

This chain links TRBV27 with TRBJ2-7, with D tentatively TRBD1 or TRBD2 (5 bases each). Germline assignment: CDR1 MNHEY and CDR2 SMNVEV (reference sequence). The CDR3 has 13 amino acids. V gave up 6 bases and J gave up 2 bases, with 11 bases separating them. CDR3 residues: CASSPMGPYEQYF. The CDR3 DNA is TGTGCCAGCAGCCCCATGGGACCCTACGAGCAGTACTTC.

V is TRBV10-3 and J is TRBJ2-5; D is unclear. The ends were cut back, 3 bases at V and 3 bases at J, with 11 bases in the middle. The CDR3 has 14 residues. From germline, CDR1 is ENHRY and CDR2 SYGVKD. The DNA for the CDR3 is TGTGCCATCAGTGACTTGGCAGAGAAAGAGACCCAGTACTTC. This encodes CAISDLAEKETQYF.

The rearrangement uses TRBV12-3 or TRBV12-4 and TRBJ1-2, with TRBD1 as a possible D gene (5 bases). V was clipped by 3 bases and J by 4 bases, with 12 bases between them. The CDR3 loop spans 14 amino acids. The CDR3, as DNA: TGTGCCAGCAGTTTGTGGGGAAGGGGCTATGGCTACACCTTC. As protein: CASSLWGRGYGYTF.

The chain carries TRBV7-6 and TRBJ1-4, with D possibly TRBD1 on 5 matching bases. This CDR3 has 14 residues. Per the germline V gene, CDR1 is SGHVS and CDR2 is FNYEAQ. V gave up 1 base and J gave up 8 bases, with 11 bases separating them. CDR3 sequence (DNA): TGTGCCAGCAGCTTAGGGGGGGAAGCGGAAAAACTGTTTTTT. This encodes CASSLGGEAEKLFF.

This clonotype was counted only a few times. This chain uses TRBV3-1 with TRBJ2-5; unclear D gene. Germline V gene lookup returns CDR1 LGHDT and CDR2 YNNKEL (reference sequence). CDR3 length equals 14 residues. V dropped 4 bases and J dropped 0 bases, with 9 bases sitting between them. The CDR3 coding sequence is TGTGCCAGCAGCCCAGACTCTTACCAAGAGACCCAGTACTTC. This gives the protein CASSPDSYQETQYF.

This clonotype was picked up a small number of times. The rearrangement uses TRBV15 and TRBJ2-1; 10 bases are a match to TRBD1. V lost 6 bases, J lost 4 bases, and 3 bases stayed unmatched. The CDR3 sequence is 14 residues long. The germline CDR1 and CDR2 sequences are LNHNV and YYDKDF (reference sequence). The CDR3 nucleotides are TGTGCCACCAGGCGGGACAGGGGTTACAATGAGCAGTTCTTC. It translates to CATRRDRGYNEQFF.

This clonotype came up a few times. This chain uses TRBV20-1 with TRBJ1-2; D unresolved. V was trimmed by 4 bases and J by 0 bases, leaving 12 bases between them. Germline V gene lookup returns CDR1 DFQATT and CDR2 SNEGSKA (reference sequence). The CDR3 totals 14 residues. The CDR3 protein is CSATGQSANYGYTF. CDR3 bases: TGCAGTGCTACGGGCCAGTCAGCTAACTATGGCTACACCTTC.

The rearrangement joins TRBV5-1 to TRBJ2-7; tentatively, D is TRBD1 (5 bases). V dropped 0 bases and J dropped 4 bases, with 11 bases sitting between them. The germline V gene has CDR1 SGHRS and CDR2 YFSETQ. This CDR3 has 14 amino acids. The CDR3, as DNA: TGCGCCAGCAGCTTGGTCAGGGTAGGGTACGAGCAGTACTTC. It specifies CASSLVRVGYEQYF.

The chain carries TRBV20-1 and TRBJ1-1; no clear D gene. Germline CDR1 reads DFQATT; CDR2 reads SNEGSKA (reference sequence). Between the trimmed V and J ends, which lost 1 base and 2 bases, there was a span of 14 bases. This CDR3 is 15 amino acids long. CDR3 residues: CSARAQGGENTEAFF. Written as DNA, the CDR3 is TGCAGTGCTAGAGCTCAAGGCGGGGAAAACACTGAAGCTTTCTTT.

This clonotype was seen ten or more times. The V call is TRBV27, the J call TRBJ1-5; D remains unclear. The CDR3 contains 15 residues. CDR1 is MNHEY, CDR2 SMNVEV, per germline (reference sequence). V lost 0 bases, J lost 0 bases, and 6 bases lay in between. The CDR3 DNA follows: TGTGCCAGCAGTTTATCAGGGATTAGCAATCAGCCCCAGCATTTT. Protein: CASSLSGISNQPQHF.